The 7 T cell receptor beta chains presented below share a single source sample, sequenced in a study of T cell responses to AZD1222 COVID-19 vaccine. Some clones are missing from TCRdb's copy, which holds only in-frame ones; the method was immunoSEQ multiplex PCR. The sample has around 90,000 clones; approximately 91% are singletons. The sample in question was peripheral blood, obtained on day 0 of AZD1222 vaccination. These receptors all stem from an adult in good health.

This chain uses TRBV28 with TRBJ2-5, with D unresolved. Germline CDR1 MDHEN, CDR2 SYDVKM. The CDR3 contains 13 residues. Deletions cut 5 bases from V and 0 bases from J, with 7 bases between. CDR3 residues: CASSPLYQETQYF. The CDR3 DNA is TGTGCCAGCAGTCCACTCTACCAAGAGACCCAGTACTTC.

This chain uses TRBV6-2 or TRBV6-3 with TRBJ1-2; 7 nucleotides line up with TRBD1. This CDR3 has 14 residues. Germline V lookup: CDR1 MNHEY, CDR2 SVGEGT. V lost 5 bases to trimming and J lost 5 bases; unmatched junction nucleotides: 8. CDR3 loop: CASSRTGGSYGYTF. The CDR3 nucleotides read TGTGCCAGCAGTCGGACAGGAGGATCATATGGCTACACCTTC.

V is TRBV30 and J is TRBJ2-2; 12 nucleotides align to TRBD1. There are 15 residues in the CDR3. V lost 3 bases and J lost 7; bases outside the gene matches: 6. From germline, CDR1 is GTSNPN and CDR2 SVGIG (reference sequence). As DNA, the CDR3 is TGTGCCTGGAGCCCGGGACAGGGGGCCGGCGGGGAGCTGTTTTTT. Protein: CAWSPGQGAGGELFF. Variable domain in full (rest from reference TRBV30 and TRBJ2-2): SQTIHQWPATLVQPVGSPLSLECTVEGTSNPNLYWYRQAAGRGLQLLFYSVGIGQISSEVPQNLSASRPQDRQFILSSKKLLLSDSGFYLCAWSPGQGAGGELFFGEGSRLTVL.

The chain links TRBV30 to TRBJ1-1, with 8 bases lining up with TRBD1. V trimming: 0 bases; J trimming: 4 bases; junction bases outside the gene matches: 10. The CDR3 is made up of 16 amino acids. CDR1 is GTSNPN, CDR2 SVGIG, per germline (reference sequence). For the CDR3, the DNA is TGTGCCTGGAGTGTGGTCTTCGGACAGGGTGGCACTGAAGCTTTCTTT. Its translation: CAWSVVFGQGGTEAFF.

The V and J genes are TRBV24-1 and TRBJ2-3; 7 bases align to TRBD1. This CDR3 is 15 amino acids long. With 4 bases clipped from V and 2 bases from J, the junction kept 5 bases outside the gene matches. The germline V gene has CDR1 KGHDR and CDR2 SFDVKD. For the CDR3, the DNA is TGTGCCACCAGTGACCCGGACAGGAACACAGATACGCAGTATTTT. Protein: CATSDPDRNTDTQYF.

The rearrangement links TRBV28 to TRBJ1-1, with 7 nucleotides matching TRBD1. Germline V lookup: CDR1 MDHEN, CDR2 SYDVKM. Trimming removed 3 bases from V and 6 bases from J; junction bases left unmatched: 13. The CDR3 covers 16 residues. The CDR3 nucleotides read TGTGCCAGCAGTTTCCTAGACAGGGTGATTATAGCTGAAGCTTTCTTT. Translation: CASSFLDRVIIAEAFF.

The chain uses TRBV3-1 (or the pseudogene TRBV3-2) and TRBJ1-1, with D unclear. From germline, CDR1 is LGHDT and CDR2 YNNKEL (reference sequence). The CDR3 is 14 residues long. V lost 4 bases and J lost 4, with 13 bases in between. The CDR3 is CASSPDSRATEAFF. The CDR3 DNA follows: TGTGCCAGCAGCCCCGATTCTCGTGCCACTGAAGCTTTCTTT.